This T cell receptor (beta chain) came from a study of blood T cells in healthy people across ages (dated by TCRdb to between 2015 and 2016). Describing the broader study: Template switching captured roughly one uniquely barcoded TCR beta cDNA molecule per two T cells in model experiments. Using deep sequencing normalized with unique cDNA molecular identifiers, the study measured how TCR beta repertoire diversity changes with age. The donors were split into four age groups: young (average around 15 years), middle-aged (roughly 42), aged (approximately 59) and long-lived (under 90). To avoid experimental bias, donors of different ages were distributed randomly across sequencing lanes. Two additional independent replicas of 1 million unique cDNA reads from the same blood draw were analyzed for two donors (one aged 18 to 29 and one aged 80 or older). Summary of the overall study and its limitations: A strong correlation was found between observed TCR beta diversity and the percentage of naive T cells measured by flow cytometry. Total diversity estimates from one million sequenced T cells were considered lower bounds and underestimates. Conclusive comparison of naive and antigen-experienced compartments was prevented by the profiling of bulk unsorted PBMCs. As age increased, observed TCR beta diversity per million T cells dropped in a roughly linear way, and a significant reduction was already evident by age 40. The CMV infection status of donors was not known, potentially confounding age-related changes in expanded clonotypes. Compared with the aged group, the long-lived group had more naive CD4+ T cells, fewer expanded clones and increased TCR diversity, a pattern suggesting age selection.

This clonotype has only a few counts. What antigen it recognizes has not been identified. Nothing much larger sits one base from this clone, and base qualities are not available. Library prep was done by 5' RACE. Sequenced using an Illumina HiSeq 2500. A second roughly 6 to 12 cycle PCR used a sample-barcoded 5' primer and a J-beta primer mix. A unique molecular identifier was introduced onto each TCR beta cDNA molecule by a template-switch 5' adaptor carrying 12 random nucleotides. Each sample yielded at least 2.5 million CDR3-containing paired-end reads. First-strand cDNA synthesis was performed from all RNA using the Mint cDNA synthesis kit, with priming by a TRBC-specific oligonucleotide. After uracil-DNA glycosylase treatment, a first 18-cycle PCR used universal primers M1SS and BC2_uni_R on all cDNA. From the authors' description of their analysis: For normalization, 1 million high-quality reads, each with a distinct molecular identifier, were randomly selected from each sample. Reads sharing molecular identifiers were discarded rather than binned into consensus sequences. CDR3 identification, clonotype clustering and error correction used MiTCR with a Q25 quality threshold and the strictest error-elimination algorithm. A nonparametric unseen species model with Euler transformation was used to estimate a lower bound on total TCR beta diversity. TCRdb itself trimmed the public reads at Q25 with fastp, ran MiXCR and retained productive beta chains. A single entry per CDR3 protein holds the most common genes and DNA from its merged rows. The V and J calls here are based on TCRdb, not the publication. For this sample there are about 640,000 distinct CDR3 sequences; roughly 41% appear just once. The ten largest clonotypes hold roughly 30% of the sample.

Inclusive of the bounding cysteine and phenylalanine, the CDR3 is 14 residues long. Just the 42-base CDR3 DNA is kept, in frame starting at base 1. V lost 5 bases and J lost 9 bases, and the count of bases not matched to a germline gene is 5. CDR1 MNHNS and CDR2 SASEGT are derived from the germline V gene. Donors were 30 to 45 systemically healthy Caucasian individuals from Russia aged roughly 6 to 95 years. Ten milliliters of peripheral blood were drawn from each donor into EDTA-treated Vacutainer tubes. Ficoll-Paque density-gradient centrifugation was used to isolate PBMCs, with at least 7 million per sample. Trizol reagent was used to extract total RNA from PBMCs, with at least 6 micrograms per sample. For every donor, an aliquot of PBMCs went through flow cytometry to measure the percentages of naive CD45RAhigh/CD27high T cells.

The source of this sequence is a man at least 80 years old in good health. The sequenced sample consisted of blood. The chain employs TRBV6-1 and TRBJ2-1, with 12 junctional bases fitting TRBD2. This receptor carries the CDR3 CASSPSGRGSEQFF. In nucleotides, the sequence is TGTGCCAGCAGTCCTAGCGGGAGGGGAAGTGAGCAGTTCTTC.